This T cell receptor (beta chain) emerged from a study of shared clonotypes between healthy human individuals. Study-wide points: Only blood samples were collected, and tissue repertoires likely differ.

Of note for this clone: Its cognate antigen is unknown.

In the CD4+ fraction, cells were divided into CD45RA+ naive and CD45RA-negative memory subsets. Losses at the gene ends were 3 bases for V and 7 bases for J; bases not matched to a gene: 8. The CDR3 sequence is 15 residues long. The germline CDR1 and CDR2 sequences are MGHRA and YSYEKL. The assay was carried out at the deep level. Original processing methods: Filtering differed, since immunoSEQ gave only junction sequences and no quality scores. The data were produced by immunoSEQ multiplex PCR, yet TCRdb's version contains in-frame clones alone and is incomplete. The DNA gave D and trimming, while V, J and clone size come from that table. The sample yields 850,000 to 1,200,000 clones, about three quarters seen once.

The chain couples TRBV4-1 to TRBJ1-4; 7 bases are a match to TRBD1. Sequenced input: memory CD4+ T cells sorted from blood. Subset in this sample: CD45RA-negative fraction. The sequence came from a man aged 18 to 35 in good health. CDR3 sequence: CASSQSRQGSEKLFF. The CDR3, as DNA: TGCGCCAGCAGCCAGTCGAGACAGGGAAGTGAAAAACTGTTTTTT.